Shown below are 26 T cell receptor beta chains from a single sample sequenced in a study of blood T cells in healthy people across ages. Alongside a J-beta primer mix, a sample-barcoded 5' primer served in a second PCR lasting about 6 to 12 cycles. MiXCR, run by TCRdb on the 5' RACE reads, gives a single entry per CDR3 protein. This sample carries more than 500,000 distinct CDR3 sequences, roughly a quarter of them seen once, and the ten largest clones take approximately 17%. Sequences were obtained from blood. These receptors originate from a woman in her 70s in good health.

This clonotype was counted only a few times. This chain links TRBV15 with TRBJ1-1; no firm D call. V gave up 2 bases and J gave up 1 base, with 5 bases separating them. This CDR3 is 13 amino acids long. Germline CDR1 and CDR2: LNHNV and YYDKDF (reference sequence). CDR3 nucleotide sequence: TGTGCCACCAGCAGAAGGACGAACACTGAAGCTTTCTTT. The encoded protein is CATSRRTNTEAFF. Full variable domain (outside the CDR3, taken from reference TRBV15 and TRBJ1-1): DAMVIQNPRYQVTQFGKPVTLSCSQTLNHNVMYWYQQKSSQAPKLLFHYYDKDFNNEADTPDNFQSRRPNTSFCFLDIRSPGLGDTAMYLCATSRRTNTEAFFGQGTRLTVV.

The chain carries TRBV7-2 and TRBJ2-2; D perhaps matches TRBD1 (7 bases). CDR1 is SGHTA, CDR2 FQGNSA, per germline. The V end lost 2 bases, the J end lost 4 bases, and 11 bases lay between the germline ends. CDR3 length: 15 residues. CDR3 residues: CASSLHRGGTGELFF. The DNA of the CDR3 is TGTGCCAGCAGCTTACACAGGGGAGGCACCGGGGAGCTGTTTTTT. The variable domain in full, completed from reference TRBV7-2 and TRBJ2-2, reads GAGVSQSPSNKVTEKGKDVELRCDPISGHTALYWYRQSLGQGLEFLIYFQGNSAPDKSGLPSDRFSAERTGGSVSTLTIQRTQQEDSAVYLCASSLHRGGTGELFFGEGSRLTVL.

This chain connects TRBV6-2 or TRBV6-3 to TRBJ2-3; 12 bases line up with TRBD2. V dropped 4 bases and J dropped 5; count of bases not matched to a gene: 7. The germline V gene encodes CDR1 MNHEY and CDR2 SVGEGT. The CDR3 totals 16 residues. The CDR3 spells CASSFILAGGRDTQYF. DNA of the CDR3: TGTGCCAGCAGTTTCATACTAGCGGGGGGAAGAGATACGCAGTATTTT.

This clonotype was detected a few times. V is TRBV20-1 and J is TRBJ1-5; 7 nucleotides agree with TRBD1. The CDR3 consists of 15 residues. The junction had 4 bases not matched to a gene; V was cut back by 2 bases and J by 0 bases. Germline V gene sequence: CDR1 DFQATT, CDR2 SNEGSKA (reference sequence). CDR3 in amino acids: CSARPGQVSNQPQHF. Written as DNA, the CDR3 is TGCAGTGCTAGACCCGGACAGGTTAGCAATCAGCCCCAGCATTTT.

This clonotype has more than one count but fewer than ten. The chain combines TRBV5-1 with TRBJ1-2; no clear D gene. The V gene's germline CDR1 is SGHRS and CDR2 YFSETQ. There are 13 residues in the CDR3. Trimming removed 2 bases from V and 6 bases from J, with 11 bases in between. The CDR3 is CASSLNGRDGYTF. The CDR3 region has the DNA TGCGCCAGCAGCTTAAATGGGAGGGATGGCTACACCTTC.

This clonotype has just a few counts. This chain connects TRBV20-1 to TRBJ1-4; 11 bases fit TRBD1. Germline CDR1 DFQATT, CDR2 SNEGSKA (reference sequence). After removal of 6 bases from V and 8 bases from J, the junction contained 20 bases not matched to a gene. The CDR3 is 18 amino acids. For the CDR3, the DNA is TGCAGTGCAAGGATAACAGGACAGGGGGCGAGGGGAGGCGAAAAACTGTTTTTT. Translated: CSARITGQGARGGEKLFF.

The V and J genes are TRBV7-2 and TRBJ2-7; D uncertain. Deletions cut 1 base from V and 2 bases from J, with 9 bases between. The length of the CDR3 is 14 residues. CDR1 and CDR2 (germline): SGHTA, FQGNSA. The CDR3 region has the DNA TGTGCCAGCAGCTTAGACGTAGGGACCTACGAGCAGTACTTC. Encoded protein: CASSLDVGTYEQYF.

CDR3 region: CASSPPSGNNEQFF. As DNA, the CDR3 is TGTGCCAGCTCGCCCCCGAGCGGGAACAATGAGCAGTTCTTC. The V and J genes are TRBV18 and TRBJ2-1; TRBD2 aligns across 7 bases. The V gene end was trimmed by 6 bases and the J gene end by 5 bases; junction bases not matched to a gene: 7. The germline CDR1 and CDR2 sequences are KGHSH and LQKENI. This CDR3 spans 14 amino acids.

The sample holds a few counts of this clonotype. The CDR3 DNA reads TGTGCCAGCAGCTTAGGGACAGCAAATGAGCAGTTCTTC. Translation: CASSLGTANEQFF. The chain uses TRBV7-2 and TRBJ2-1, with D possibly being TRBD1 (6 bases). V lost 1 base, J lost 7 bases, and 8 bases lay in between. Germline-derived CDR1 and CDR2 are SGHTA and FQGNSA. This CDR3 contains 13 residues.

In its sample, this clonotype was seen many times. This chain connects TRBV20-1 to TRBJ2-5; D remains unclear. The ends were cut back, 2 bases at V and 1 base at J, with 11 bases in the middle. This CDR3 comprises 14 residues. CDR1 DFQATT and CDR2 SNEGSKA come from the germline V gene (reference sequence). CDR3 amino acids: CSARSPSSQETQYF. CDR3 coding DNA: TGCAGTGCTAGATCCCCCAGCAGCCAAGAGACCCAGTACTTC.

This clonotype occurred a few times. The chain recombines TRBV7-8 with TRBJ2-3; 13 positions match TRBD2. CDR1 is SGHVS, CDR2 FQNEAQ, per germline. The CDR3 has 18 amino acids. J lost 6 bases, V lost 0 bases, and 9 bases had no gene match. CDR3 region: CASSLAPRGTSGADTQYF. The CDR3, as DNA: TGTGCCAGCAGCTTAGCCCCAAGGGGGACTAGCGGGGCGGATACGCAGTATTTT.

The J gene is TRBJ2-3, the V gene TRBV7-9, with D possibly being TRBD2 (7 bases). V shed 4 bases and J shed 4 bases, with 12 bases lying between them. The CDR3 spans 14 residues. Germline V gene data show CDR1 as SEHNR and CDR2 as FQNEAQ (reference sequence). CDR3 in DNA: TGTGCCAGCAGCTGGGGGGGGGCCTCAGATACGCAGTATTTT. Translating it yields CASSWGGASDTQYF.

Concerning this clonotype: The CDR3 end shows no conserved phenylalanine or tryptophan, and so a read error is likely. The limits of the CDR3 on the DNA are not certain, so only TCRdb's listed CDR3 is given. This chain uses TRBV24-1 with TRBJ2-2. The CDR3 adds up to 13 amino acids, both ends counted. Germline V CDR1 and CDR2: KGHDR, SFDVKD. The CDR3 region is CATHDGNTGELWD.

This chain joins TRBV6-2 or TRBV6-3 and TRBJ2-1; D might be TRBD1 (6 bases). Trimming left V 5 bases short and J 1 base short, with 12 bases between. In germline, CDR1 is MNHEY, CDR2 SVGEGT. This CDR3 is 15 amino acids long. CDR3 residues: CASSPHRVSYNEQFF. The CDR3, as DNA: TGTGCCAGCAGTCCACACAGGGTGTCCTACAATGAGCAGTTCTTC.

This clonotype was observed a few times. The CDR3 DNA reads TGTGCCAGCAGCACACAGGGACGGGATACGCAGTATTTT. Amino acid sequence: CASSTQGRDTQYF. The chain links TRBV12-3 or TRBV12-4 to TRBJ2-3, with D perhaps TRBD1 (6 bases). V was cut by 6 bases and J by 6 bases, with 13 bases left in between. This CDR3 is 13 amino acids long.

This rearrangement joins TRBV20-1 to TRBJ2-5; TRBD2 agrees at 10 bases. The end of the DNA aligns better with TRBJ2-1, so the J call may be wrong. The CDR3 runs 15 residues. Per germline, CDR1 DFQATT and CDR2 SNEGSKA (reference sequence). The CDR3 DNA is TGCAGTGCTGTTGGTAGTAGCGGGGGGATAAATGAGCAGTTCTTC. Translated, it gives CSAVGSSGGINEQFF.

The sample holds a few counts of this clonotype. V and J are TRBV18 and TRBJ1-4; D is ambiguous. Looked up from germline, CDR1 is KGHSH and CDR2 is LQKENI. Trimming cost V 3 bases and J 4 bases, with 9 bases left between them. The CDR3 is 14 amino acids. The CDR3 here is CASSPVSVNEKLFF. The CDR3 nucleotides are TGTGCCAGCTCACCGGTATCGGTTAATGAAAAACTGTTTTTT.

This chain joins TRBV11-2 and TRBJ2-2, with a weak D call TRBD2 (5 bases). V was cut by 4 bases and J by 2 bases, with 14 bases left in between. CDR3 length equals 16 residues. In germline, CDR1 is SGHAT, CDR2 FQNNGV. In nucleotides, the CDR3 is TGTGCCAGCAGCTCTCCTGTGGCGGGCAACACCGGGGAGCTGTTTTTT. This translates into CASSSPVAGNTGELFF.

This clonotype was detected a few times. This rearrangement joins TRBV20-1 to TRBJ1-6; a possible D gene is TRBD1 (6 bases). CDR3 length: 16 amino acids. The germline V gene encodes CDR1 DFQATT and CDR2 SNEGSKA (reference sequence). V lost 0 bases and J lost 5, with 14 bases in between. The CDR3 region is CSARDPRGSNNSPLHF. The CDR3 nucleotides are TGCAGTGCTAGAGATCCAAGGGGGTCTAATAATTCACCCCTCCACTTT.

This chain uses TRBV7-2 with TRBJ2-7, with a weak D call TRBD1 (8 bases). Germline V gives CDR1 SGHTA, CDR2 FQGNSA. The CDR3 loop spans 15 amino acids. V was cut by 4 bases and J by 3 bases, with 16 bases left in between. The CDR3 DNA is TGTGCCAGCAGCTCCCGGACAGGGACTAACTACGAGCAGTACTTC. This translates into CASSSRTGTNYEQYF.

This rearrangement joins TRBV6-5 to TRBJ2-5; D possibly corresponds to TRBD2 (6 bases). The tail of the sequence fits TRBJ2-1 better, so the J call may be wrong. Germline V gene lookup returns CDR1 MNHEY and CDR2 SVGAGI. This CDR3 spans 12 amino acids. Written as DNA, the CDR3 is TGTGCCAGCGGGACTCTGCGAAATGAGCAGTTCTTC. It encodes CASGTLRNEQFF.

V usage is TRBV7-3 and J usage is TRBJ2-7, with D possibly TRBD1 on 5 matching bases. The germline gives CDR1 SGHTA, CDR2 FQGTGA. This CDR3 region has 14 residues. V dropped 4 bases and J dropped 2 bases, with 12 bases sitting between them. CDR3: CASSSDTPPYEQYF. The CDR3 DNA sequence: TGTGCCAGCAGCTCGGACACACCTCCCTACGAGCAGTACTTC.

This chain joins TRBV7-3 and TRBJ2-1; 10 nucleotides line up with TRBD2. Trimming removed 4 bases from V and 4 bases from J; junction bases left unmatched: 4. The CDR3 consists of 15 residues. The germline V gene encodes CDR1 SGHTA and CDR2 FQGTGA. CDR3 DNA: TGTGCCAGCAGCTCCGAAGCGGGGGGGTACAATGAGCAGTTCTTC. Its translation: CASSSEAGGYNEQFF.

The V gene is TRBV12-3 or TRBV12-4, the J gene TRBJ2-7; D is undetermined. V was shortened by 6 bases and J by 2 bases, with 8 bases between the two germline ends. The CDR3 extends over 12 amino acids. The CDR3 loop is CASRQTPYEQYF. CDR3 DNA sequence: TGTGCCAGCAGGCAGACCCCCTACGAGCAGTACTTC.

In its sample, this clonotype was seen many times. V and J are TRBV2 and TRBJ2-7; unclear D gene. Germline loops: CDR1 SNHLY, CDR2 FYNNEI. The CDR3 is 12 amino acids. The germline V and J ends were trimmed by 6 bases and 3 bases, with 9 bases remaining between them. CDR3 region: CASSYNFYEQYF. Written as DNA, the CDR3 is TGTGCCAGCAGCTACAACTTCTACGAGCAGTACTTC.

The rearrangement joins TRBV12-3 or TRBV12-4 to TRBJ2-1, with D tentatively TRBD1 or TRBD2 (5 bases each). The CDR3 runs 16 residues. The germline V and J ends were trimmed by 5 bases and 8 bases, with 22 bases remaining between them. In DNA, the CDR3 is TGTGCCAGCAGTCCTCCGGGACCCAGTAAGACGGATGAGCAGTTCTTC. The encoded protein is CASSPPGPSKTDEQFF.